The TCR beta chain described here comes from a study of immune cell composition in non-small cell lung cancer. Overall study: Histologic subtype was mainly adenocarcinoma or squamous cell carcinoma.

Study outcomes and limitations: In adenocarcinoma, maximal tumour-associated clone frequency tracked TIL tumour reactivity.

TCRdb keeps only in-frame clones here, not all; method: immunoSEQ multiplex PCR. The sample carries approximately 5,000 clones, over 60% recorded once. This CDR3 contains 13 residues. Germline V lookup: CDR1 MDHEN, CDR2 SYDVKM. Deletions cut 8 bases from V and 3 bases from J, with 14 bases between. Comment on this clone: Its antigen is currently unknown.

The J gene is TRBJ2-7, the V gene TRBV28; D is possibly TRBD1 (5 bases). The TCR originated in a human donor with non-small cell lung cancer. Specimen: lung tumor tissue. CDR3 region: CASGADTYYEQYF. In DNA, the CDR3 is TGTGCCAGCGGGGCGGACACTTACTACGAGCAGTACTTC.